This T cell receptor (beta chain) was documented in a study of blood T cell repertoires in COVID-19 (dated by TCRdb to between 2020 and 2021). Turning to the overall study: Collaborator samples came from the United States, Italy and Spain and covered acute and convalescent phases of COVID-19. The prospective study material was composed of cDNA or gDNA derived from T cells, B-cell-depleted T cells, or PBMCs. Samples were obtained from the ongoing ImmuneRACE study (first 160 participants) and from approximately 1,200 subjects provided by 6 global collaborators. Where available, HLA class I and class II types were taken from metadata supplied by the sample provider and were not determined by assay-based typing. A de-identified subject ID, COVID-19 status, age in years and sex were almost always included in the sample metadata. The repertoires were made available in a free public database intended to serve as a resource for research on the immune response to SARS-CoV-2. Deeply sampled blood TCRbeta repertoires from subjects exposed to, actively infected with, or recovered from COVID-19 were included in the dataset.

The research as a whole found: The quantity of clinical and demographic metadata differed by source and by participant and was supplied without curation.

Participants in the prospective study were enrolled through a virtual design, were aged roughly 18 to 100 years, and lived in fewer than 30 United States geographic areas. In the prospective study, participants were assigned to cohorts based on the clinical history participants reported in a screening survey and a study questionnaire. Exposed participants were defined as having been in contact with someone with a PCR-confirmed or clinician-diagnosed COVID-19 case within 2 weeks of study entry. In the prospective study, mobile phlebotomists collected whole blood, serum and a nasopharyngeal or oropharyngeal swab from each participant. Over a roughly 2-month period, participants in the prospective study had the option of providing additional blood draws and questionnaires. Before DNA extraction, blood samples from the prospective study were shipped at room temperature or frozen. Points on this clone: Its specific antigen is unknown. No base quality information exists; no much larger clone differs at one position.

At the junction V is shortened by 6 bases and J by 7 bases; bases outside the gene matches: 15. From the cysteine through the phenylalanine, the CDR3 covers 15 amino acids. Just the 45-base CDR3 DNA is kept, in frame starting at base 1. Based on the germline V gene (reference sequence), the CDR1 and CDR2 sequences are GTSNPN and SVGIG. TCRbeta CDR3 regions were amplified from genomic DNA by means of the immunoSEQ Assay, a bias-controlled multiplex PCR. The authors' pipeline ran thus. Nucleated cell counts per sample were estimated from amplification of reference gene primers within the assay. To quantify the absolute abundance of each unique TCRbeta CDR3 rearrangement, sequence reads were collapsed and filtered. Productive Simpson clonality was computed per sample as the square root of Simpson's diversity index over productive rearrangements. TCRdb's version of the immuneACCESS table is confined to in-frame rearrangements and falls short of the full clone set. An unresolved V gene accounts for under half of the shortfall where checked; the remainder is of unknown origin. D and trimming come from the DNA, and the V and J calls and clone size come from that table. For this sample the table gives about 280,000 clones, of which approximately 78% were detected only once. About 5% of the sample rests with the top ten.

Source material: PBMCs or T cells enriched from blood (not recorded which). The rearranged segments are TRBV30 and TRBJ1-2; 9 central bases correspond to TRBD1. This receptor was obtained from a man aged 40-49 years who had been exposed to COVID-19. CDR3 protein: CACQILQGAFGGYTF. The DNA sequence is TGTGCCTGCCAAATATTACAGGGGGCGTTTGGTGGCTACACCTTC.